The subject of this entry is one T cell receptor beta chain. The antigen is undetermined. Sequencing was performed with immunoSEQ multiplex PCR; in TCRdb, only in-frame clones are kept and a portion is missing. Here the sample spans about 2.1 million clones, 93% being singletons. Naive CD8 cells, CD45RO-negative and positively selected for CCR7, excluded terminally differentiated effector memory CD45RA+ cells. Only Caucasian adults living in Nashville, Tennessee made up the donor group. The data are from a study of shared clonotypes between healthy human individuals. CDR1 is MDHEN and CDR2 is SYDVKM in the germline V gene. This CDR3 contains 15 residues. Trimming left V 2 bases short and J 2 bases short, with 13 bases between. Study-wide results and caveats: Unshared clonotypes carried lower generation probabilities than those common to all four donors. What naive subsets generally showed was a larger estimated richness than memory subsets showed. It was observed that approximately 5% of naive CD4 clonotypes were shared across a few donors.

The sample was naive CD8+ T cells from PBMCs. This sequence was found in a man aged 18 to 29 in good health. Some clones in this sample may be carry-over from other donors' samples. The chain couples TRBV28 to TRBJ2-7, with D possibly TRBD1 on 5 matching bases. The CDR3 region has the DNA TGTGCCAGCAGTTTACAGGGTGTCCCCCCCTACGAGCAGTACTTC. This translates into CASSLQGVPPYEQYF.